This entry lists 6 T cell receptor beta chains sequenced from one sample in a study of CD8 T cells in ankylosing spondylitis. Study-wide points: A TCR beta motif of fewer than ten highly homologous variants seemed to mark ankylosing spondylitis blood.

No antigen is known for these receptors. TCRdb independently ran MiXCR on the 5' RACE reads; one entry per CDR3 protein. The sample holds over 600,000 distinct CDR3 sequences, 15% to 20% seen once. Sequencing was done on a sample of blood, either unsorted or a sorted T cell fraction (not recorded which). These receptors were obtained from a male donor with ankylosing spondylitis.

This clonotype was detected ten times or more. The chain recombines TRBV4-3 with TRBJ2-7; D call uncertain. This CDR3 region has 15 residues. Deletions cut 0 bases from V and 3 bases from J, with 12 bases between. CDR1 LGHNA and CDR2 YSLEER come from the germline V gene. The CDR3 protein is CASSQDSGEVYEQYF. In DNA form, the CDR3 reads TGCGCCAGCAGCCAAGACTCGGGTGAGGTCTACGAGCAGTACTTC.

The chain is built from TRBV6-2 or TRBV6-3 and TRBJ2-1; the D is unclear. The CDR3 spans 17 residues. The germline V and J ends were trimmed by 0 bases and 5 bases, with 17 bases remaining between them. Germline values: CDR1 MNHEY, CDR2 SVGEGT. DNA for the CDR3: TGTGCCAGCAGTTACTCGACCTGGGCAACTCCTAACAATGAGCAGTTCTTC. Translation gives CASSYSTWATPNNEQFF.

The chain carries TRBV20-1 and TRBJ2-1; no definite D call. Trimming removed 8 bases at V and 7 bases at J, with 9 bases between. Germline CDR1 DFQATT, CDR2 SNEGSKA (reference sequence). The CDR3 runs to 10 residues. The CDR3 DNA reads as TGCAGTATTTATCGGAATGAGCAGTTCTTC. The encoded protein is CSIYRNEQFF.

This clonotype appeared a few times. The rearrangement uses TRBV7-6 and TRBJ2-7; 7 positions match TRBD2. The CDR3 extends over 14 amino acids. Germline CDR1 reads SGHVS; CDR2 reads FNYEAQ. V was clipped by 5 bases and J by 4 bases; unmatched bases: 8. The CDR3 reads CASSPGAGEYEQYF. The CDR3 DNA reads as TGTGCCAGCAGCCCCGGGGCGGGAGAATACGAGCAGTACTTC. Full variable domain (rest looked up from reference TRBV7-6 and TRBJ2-7): GAGVSQSPRYKVTKRGQDVALRCDPISGHVSLYWYRQALGQGPEFLTYFNYEAQQDKSGLPNDRFSAERPEGSISTLTIQRTEQRDSAMYRCASSPGAGEYEQYFGPGTRLTVT.

This clonotype was seen only a few times. The rearrangement uses TRBV6-5 and TRBJ2-6; D is perhaps TRBD2 (6 bases). The CDR3 is made up of 16 amino acids. Germline V gives CDR1 MNHEY, CDR2 SVGAGI. V gave up 2 bases and J gave up 4 bases, with 12 bases separating them. In DNA, the CDR3 is TGTGCCAGCAGTTACCAAGGGGCGGGAGGGGCCAACGTCCTGACTTTC. Protein sequence: CASSYQGAGGANVLTF.

This clonotype was counted a few times. The J gene is TRBJ2-2, the V gene TRBV12-3 or TRBV12-4, with TRBD1 as a possible D gene (6 bases). The CDR3 has 18 amino acids. V gave up 1 base and J gave up 5 bases, with 20 bases separating them. CDR3 coding DNA: TGTGCCAGCAGTTTAGGCTTTCAGGGGCGATTAGGGACCGGGGAGCTGTTTTTT. This translates into CASSLGFQGRLGTGELFF.